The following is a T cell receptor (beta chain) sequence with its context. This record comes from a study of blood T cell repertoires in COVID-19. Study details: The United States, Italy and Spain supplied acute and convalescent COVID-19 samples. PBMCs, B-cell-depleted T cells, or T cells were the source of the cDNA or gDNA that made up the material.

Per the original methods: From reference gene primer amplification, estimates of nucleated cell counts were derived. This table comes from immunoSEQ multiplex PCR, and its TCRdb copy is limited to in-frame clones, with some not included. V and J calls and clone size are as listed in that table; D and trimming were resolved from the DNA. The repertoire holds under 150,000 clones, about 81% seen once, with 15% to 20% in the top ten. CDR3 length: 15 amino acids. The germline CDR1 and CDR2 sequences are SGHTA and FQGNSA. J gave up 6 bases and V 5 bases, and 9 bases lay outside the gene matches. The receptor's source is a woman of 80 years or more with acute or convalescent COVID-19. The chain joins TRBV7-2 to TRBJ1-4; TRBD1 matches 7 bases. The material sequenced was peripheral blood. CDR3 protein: CASSPESGQHEKLFF. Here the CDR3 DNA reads TGTGCCAGCAGCCCGGAATCGGGACAGCATGAAAAACTGTTTTTT.